This TCR beta chain came from a study of blood T cell repertoires in COVID-19. Authors' methods: Cell counts per sample came from amplifying reference gene primers. Assay used: immunoSEQ multiplex PCR; TCRdb lists only in-frame clones, some missing. D and trimming were read from the DNA, whereas the V and J calls and clone size are those reported in that table. The data hold about 370,000 clones, with 85% to 90% observed a single time. Everyone who took part was roughly 18 to 89 years old, and they came from 24 US areas. CDR1 and CDR2 from the germline V gene are SEHNR and FQNEAQ (reference sequence). This CDR3 is built from 13 residues. The ends were cut back, 2 bases at V and 0 bases at J, with 4 bases in the middle. Details on this clone: The same CDR3 can be traced to other DNA sequences in this sample.

The rearrangement links TRBV7-9 to TRBJ1-1; D is undetermined. The sequence derives from a man younger than 35 who had recovered from COVID-19. Sequencing was done on a sample of PBMCs or T cells enriched from blood (not recorded which). This CDR3 reads CASSLQMNTEAFF. CDR3 DNA sequence: TGTGCCAGCAGCTTACAAATGAACACTGAAGCTTTCTTT.